The 4 T cell receptor beta chains listed next were all sequenced from one sample in a study of blood T cells in healthy people across ages. The use of a sample-barcoded 5' primer and a J-beta primer mix characterized a second PCR of about 6 to 12 cycles. MiXCR, applied by TCRdb to the 5' RACE reads, yields one record per CDR3 protein. The sample lists over a million distinct CDR3 sequences, 25% seen once, with about 0.72% in the top ten. These same records also appear under a second study, on T cells of mothers and their children.

Source material: blood. These receptors all come from a girl aged 2 to 10 in good health.

The J gene is TRBJ2-1, the V gene TRBV20-1; D remains unclear. This CDR3 region has 10 residues. V was cut by 5 bases and J by 7 bases, with 6 bases left in between. Germline V CDR1 and CDR2: DFQATT, SNEGSKA (reference sequence). The CDR3: CSAQSNEQFF. Here the CDR3 DNA reads TGCAGTGCTCAATCAAATGAGCAGTTCTTC.

V is TRBV6-4 and J is TRBJ2-1, with D possibly matching TRBD2 (6 bases). The germline CDR1 and CDR2 sequences are MRHNA and SNTAGT. V lost 2 bases, J lost 0 bases, and 8 bases lay in between. CDR3 size: 15 residues. CDR3 in DNA: TGTGCCAGCAGTGACCGGGGGAGCTCCTACAATGAGCAGTTCTTC. This translates into CASSDRGSSYNEQFF.

This clonotype was seen more than once but under ten times. This chain uses TRBV20-1 with TRBJ2-5; 14 bases agree with TRBD2. The germline gives CDR1 DFQATT, CDR2 SNEGSKA (reference sequence). Unmatched junction bases numbered 11, after V lost 3 bases and J lost 2 bases. The CDR3 is 18 amino acids. CDR3 protein: CSARRGLAGEKGQETQYF. The CDR3 DNA reads as TGCAGTGCTAGGAGGGGACTAGCGGGAGAGAAGGGACAAGAGACCCAGTACTTC.

This clonotype has more than one count but fewer than ten. The chain joins TRBV20-1 to TRBJ2-3; no reliable D call. This CDR3 has 13 residues. Germline V gene data show CDR1 as DFQATT and CDR2 as SNEGSKA (reference sequence). Trimming shortened V by 1 base and J by 0 bases, and 5 bases separated the two germline ends. CDR3 sequence (DNA): TGCAGTGCTAGAGGATTTAGCACAGATACGCAGTATTTT. It yields the protein CSARGFSTDTQYF.